The rows below give T cell receptor beta chains drawn from one sample of a study of vaccination effects on CD4 cells after COVID-19. Their target antigens are unknown. The table came from immunoSEQ multiplex PCR; TCRdb's copy has only in-frame clones and leaves some out. Among just under 30,000 clones listed, 74% were seen once. This specimen was CD4+ T cells from PBMCs cultured with HCoV-OC43 spike peptides, taken after COVID-19 vaccination. Source of these receptors: a human donor who received a COVID-19 vaccine. The CDR3 runs from the conserved cysteine through the conserved F or W. The order of the fields is J gene, V gene, D gene, clone size, CDR3 length, CDR3 protein, CDR3 DNA. The D gene is left open where the match is weak. Only some rows state a clone size, as once, few, many or a class for expanded clones.

TRBJ2-7 TRBV10-3 TRBD1 - 14 CAISETGYNHEQYF TGTGCCATCAGCGAGACAGGGTATAATCACGAGCAGTACTTC
TRBJ1-4 TRBV9 - - 17 CASSPRDKTPTNEKLFF TGTGCCAGCAGCCCTCGGGATAAGACGCCAACTAATGAAAAACTGTTTTTT
TRBJ2-7 TRBV7-9 TRBD1 - 14 CASSPRTGSYEQYF TGTGCCAGCAGCCCCCGGACAGGTTCCTACGAGCAGTACTTC
TRBJ2-3 TRBV10-1 - - 15 CASKPGGPGSDTQYF TGCGCCAGCAAGCCGGGTGGCCCGGGGTCAGATACGCAGTATTTT
TRBJ1-1 TRBV1 - - 20 CTSSPWVVGRPVYLNTEAFF TGCACCAGCAGCCCCTGGGTAGTGGGCAGACCTGTTTATTTGAACACTGAAGCTTTCTTT
TRBJ2-1 TRBV24-1 TRBD1 - 13 CAIGQGANNEQFF TGTGCCATCGGACAGGGGGCTAACAATGAGCAGTTCTTC
TRBJ2-7 TRBV5-4 TRBD1 - 16 CASSFTGGSFSYEQYF TGTGCCAGCAGCTTCACAGGGGGCTCTTTCTCCTACGAGCAGTACTTC
TRBJ2-3 TRBV19 - - 15 CASKQDHDDEKTQYF TGTGCCAGCAAACAGGACCACGACGACGAGAAAACGCAGTATTTT
TRBJ2-2 TRBV6-1 TRBD2 few 14 CASSELAETGELFF TGTGCCAGCAGTGAACTAGCGGAGACCGGGGAGCTGTTTTTT
TRBJ2-2 TRBV4-1 - - 14 CASSQEGREGELFF TGCGCCAGCAGCCAAGAGGGCAGGGAAGGGGAGCTGTTTTTT
TRBJ1-2 TRBV6-5 - - 14 CASSYSMGVWSYTF TGTGCCAGCAGTTACTCGATGGGTGTATGGAGCTACACCTTC
TRBJ1-2 TRBV4-1 - - 13 CASSPDTNYGYTF TGCGCCAGCAGCCCTGACACTAACTATGGCTACACCTTC
TRBJ2-5 TRBV6-5 - - 13 CASSLGLRETQYF TGTGCCAGCAGTTTGGGTTTGAGGGAGACCCAGTACTTC
TRBJ1-3 TRBV11-3 TRBD1 - 15 CASSQQGGAGNTIYF TGTGCCAGCAGCCAACAGGGGGGAGCTGGAAACACCATATATTTT
TRBJ2-7 TRBV6-2/TRBV6-3 - - 13 CASSWTVSREQYF TGTGCCAGCAGTTGGACAGTAAGTCGGGAGCAGTACTTC
TRBJ2-7 TRBV4-1 - - 18 CASSQEGSQLRHPYEQYF TGCGCCAGCAGCCAAGAAGGGTCTCAATTACGACACCCCTACGAGCAGTACTTC
TRBJ1-2 TRBV5-1 - - 13 CASREGLWDGYTF TGCGCCAGCAGAGAGGGACTCTGGGATGGCTACACCTTC
TRBJ1-2 TRBV4-2 - - 13 CASSQDLIWGYTF TGTGCCAGCAGCCAAGATTTAATTTGGGGCTACACCTTC
TRBJ2-1 TRBV6-5 TRBD2 few 15 CASRRPSGGANEQFF TGTGCCAGCAGACGTCCTAGCGGGGGGGCCAATGAGCAGTTCTTC
TRBJ1-2 TRBV30 - - 12 CAWEARADGYTF TGTGCCTGGGAGGCCAGGGCTGATGGCTACACCTTC
TRBJ2-2 TRBV18 - - 16 CASSPPSSRITGELFF TGTGCCAGCTCACCACCCTCTAGCCGGATCACCGGGGAGCTGTTTTTT
TRBJ2-5 TRBV10-2 - - 15 CASSAWADDRETQYF TGCGCCAGCAGTGCCTGGGCGGACGATAGAGAGACCCAGTACTTC
TRBJ1-1 TRBV15 - once 15 CATSRAGRSGQEAFF TGTGCCACCAGCAGAGCTGGACGGTCGGGACAAGAAGCTTTCTTT
TRBJ2-3 TRBV10-3 TRBD2 - 19 CAISELGLAGGPPSDTQYF TGTGCCATCAGTGAGTTAGGGCTAGCGGGGGGGCCGCCGTCAGATACGCAGTATTTT
TRBJ2-5 TRBV10-1 - - 13 CASSGGSGGTQYF TGCGCCAGCAGTGGGGGTAGCGGCGGCACCCAGTACTTC